These T cell receptor beta chains were read from a single sample in a study of siplizumab effects on memory and regulatory T cells. Assay: immunoSEQ multiplex PCR; the TCRdb copy retains only in-frame clones and omits some. The sample yields some 100,000 clones, 85% to 95% seen once. Sequences were obtained from non-Treg CD4+ T cells sorted from blood. The receptors were sampled from a human donor in good health. Each CDR3 is given with its conserved first and last residue. The D gene is left open where the match is weak. Size is stated for part of the rows, as once, few or many counts, or as a class when the clone is expanded.

clone_size	v_call	j_call	cdr3_length	d_call	cdr3_nt	cdr3_aa
.	TRBV11-2	TRBJ2-7	15	TRBD1	TGTGCCAGCAGCTTAGTCACGGACAGGGTGTACGAGCAGTACTTC	CASSLVTDRVYEQYF
.	TRBV29-1	TRBJ1-1	12	TRBD1	TGCAGCGCCGCACAGGGGACTTCTGAAGCTTTCTTT	CSAAQGTSEAFF
.	TRBV4-1	TRBJ2-1	17	.	TGCGCCAGCAGCCAAGCCACCCCCGGGCTCCCCTACAATGAGCAGTTCTTC	CASSQATPGLPYNEQFF
.	TRBV27	TRBJ2-5	15	TRBD2	TGTGCCAGCAGTTCAGCTAGCGGTTATCAAGAGACCCAGTACTTC	CASSSASGYQETQYF
.	TRBV18	TRBJ2-6	13	.	TGTGCCAGTGAGATGTCTGGGGCCAACGTCCTGACTTTC	CASEMSGANVLTF
.	TRBV5-1	TRBJ2-1	13	.	TGCGCCAGCAGCCTATCACCCCGTGGGATACGGTTCTTC	CASSLSPRGIRFF
once	TRBV28	TRBJ1-2	14	.	TGTGCCAGCAGTTTGGGGGGGCGCCACTATGGCTACACCTTC	CASSLGGRHYGYTF
.	TRBV6-5	TRBJ2-7	15	TRBD2	TGTGCCAGCAGCCGCGAAGGACTAGTTGCCTACGAGCAGTACTTC	CASSREGLVAYEQYF
.	TRBV9	TRBJ2-5	15	.	TGTGCCAGCAGCGTAGTTGCGGGAATCCGGGAGACCCAGTACTTC	CASSVVAGIRETQYF
.	TRBV5-4	TRBJ2-7	16	.	TGTGCCAGCAGCCGGAGAGGGGGGGGAAGGTCCTACGAGCAGTACTTC	CASSRRGGGRSYEQYF
.	TRBV6-5	TRBJ1-4	14	TRBD1	TGTGCCAGCAAACCCGGGACAGTTAATGAAAAACTGTTTTTT	CASKPGTVNEKLFF
.	TRBV25-1	TRBJ2-3	14	.	TGTGCCAGCAGCCGTGGGGGCACCGGGACTACGCAGTATTTT	CASSRGGTGTTQYF
.	TRBV4-1	TRBJ1-2	16	TRBD1	TGCGCCAGCAGCCAACCTACCGGACAGGGAAGGGATGGCTACACCTTC	CASSQPTGQGRDGYTF
.	TRBV27	TRBJ2-5	15	TRBD1	TGTGCCAGCAGCGTAATAATGGGACAGCAAGAGACCCAGTACTTC	CASSVIMGQQETQYF
.	TRBV28	TRBJ1-1	16	.	TGTGCCAGCAGTTCCTTCCGGGGGAATATCGACACTGAAGCTTTCTTT	CASSSFRGNIDTEAFF
.	TRBV13	TRBJ2-5	18	TRBD2	TGTGCCAGCAGCTCCGGACTAGCGGGAGAGGGACGGCAAGAGACCCAGTACTTC	CASSSGLAGEGRQETQYF
.	TRBV19	TRBJ1-6	15	TRBD1	TGTGCCAGTAGTTACGGACAGGAGCGCAATTCACCCCTCCACTTT	CASSYGQERNSPLHF
.	TRBV18	TRBJ2-3	18	.	TGTGCCAGCTCACGGCTTCTAAAAACAGGGATTGGGCCAGATACGCAGTATTTT	CASSRLLKTGIGPDTQYF
.	TRBV28	TRBJ2-5	14	.	TGTGCCAGCAGTTGGGACCCGGTCCAAGAGACCCAGTACTTC	CASSWDPVQETQYF
.	TRBV15	TRBJ1-2	13	.	TGTGCCACCAGCAGAGGAGGCTTCGGTGGCTACACCTTC	CATSRGGFGGYTF
few	TRBV2	TRBJ1-1	11	.	TGTGCCAGCGAGGGTGGCACTGAAGCTTTCTTT	CASEGGTEAFF
once	TRBV29-1	TRBJ2-1	16	TRBD2	TGCAGCGTTGAAGATCGAGGGGCGGCGGGAGTGAATGAGCAGTTCTTC	CSVEDRGAAGVNEQFF
once	TRBV5-1	TRBJ1-3	15	TRBD1	TGCGCCAGCAGCAATGGACAGGGGGCTGGAAACACCATATATTTT	CASSNGQGAGNTIYF
.	TRBV2	TRBJ2-3	14	.	TGTGCCAGCAGTTGGCAGGGTGGCACAGATACGCAGTATTTT	CASSWQGGTDTQYF
.	TRBV6-4	TRBJ1-2	13	.	TGTGCCAGCAGTGACAATGCCGGTGGCGGCTACACCTTC	CASSDNAGGGYTF
once	TRBV30	TRBJ2-3	14	TRBD1	TGTGCCTGGGGGACAGGGGGCAACGCAGATACGCAGTATTTT	CAWGTGGNADTQYF
.	TRBV6-4	TRBJ2-1	16	.	TGTGCCAGCAGTGAATCCCCCCAACCCGGCCACAATGAGCAGTTCTTC	CASSESPQPGHNEQFF
.	TRBV9	TRBJ2-2	15	TRBD1	TGTGCCAGCACTGGAGGACAGGGGGCGACCGGGGAGCTGTTTTTT	CASTGGQGATGELFF
.	TRBV28	TRBJ1-6	16	.	TGTGCCAGCAGTTTTCCCGGGGGGCAGCCAAATTCACCCCTCCACTTT	CASSFPGGQPNSPLHF
.	TRBV12-5	TRBJ2-2	14	.	TGTGCTAGTGGTGCGGGGCTAGCCACCGGGGAGCTGTTTTTT	CASGAGLATGELFF
.	TRBV11-2	TRBJ1-4	16	.	TGTGCCAGCAGCTTTAGTCGATTTTCAACTAATGAAAAACTGTTTTTT	CASSFSRFSTNEKLFF
.	TRBV30	TRBJ2-7	14	TRBD1	TGTGCCTGGAATGGGGACAGGGGAACCTACGAGCAGTACTTC	CAWNGDRGTYEQYF
.	TRBV5-1	TRBJ2-5	14	.	TGCGCCAGCAGCCCGAACGTCGGCCCAGAGACCCAGTACTTC	CASSPNVGPETQYF
.	TRBV27	TRBJ1-2	15	TRBD1	TGTGCCAGCAGTCCAACCGGGACAGGGAAAAGTGGCTACACCTTC	CASSPTGTGKSGYTF
.	TRBV28	TRBJ1-3	17	.	TGTGCCAGCAGTTCTACCCGCCCCGGGTTTTTCGGAAACACCATATATTTT	CASSSTRPGFFGNTIYF
.	TRBV20-1	TRBJ1-2	11	.	TGCAGTGCTAGAGATACCTATGGCTACACCTTC	CSARDTYGYTF
.	TRBV30	TRBJ2-7	13	.	TGTGCCTGGAGTCTCCTGAGCTCCTACGAGCAGTACTTC	CAWSLLSSYEQYF
.	TRBV13	TRBJ2-7	13	TRBD1	TGTGCCAGCAGCTTAGGCAGGGGGTACGAGCAGTACTTC	CASSLGRGYEQYF
.	TRBV5-1	TRBJ2-3	15	.	TGCGCCAGCAGCCCTGTCCAGGGGCCCACAGATACGCAGTATTTT	CASSPVQGPTDTQYF
.	TRBV5-6	TRBJ2-7	15	.	TGTGCCAGCAGCCAATTAACAGTCGGGCCCTACGAGCAGTACTTC	CASSQLTVGPYEQYF
.	TRBV18	TRBJ1-2	14	TRBD1	TGTGCCAGCTCACCGGGACAGGGGAGGAAAGGCTACACCTTC	CASSPGQGRKGYTF
.	TRBV7-7	TRBJ2-2	14	.	TGTGCCAGCAGCCCGGTTGGCGGCACCGGGGAGCTGTTTTTT	CASSPVGGTGELFF